These T cell receptor beta chains were read from a single sample in a study of cytomegalovirus exposure and HLA in healthy donors. Sequencing used immunoSEQ multiplex PCR; TCRdb keeps in-frame clones, though not all of them. Here the sample spans 150,000 to 200,000 clones, over 80% being singletons. Sequencing input: PBMCs. These receptors all come from a girl between 5 and 17 years old in good health and CMV-seropositive. CDR3s include the opening cysteine and the closing phenylalanine or tryptophan. Each record gives: V gene, J gene, CDR3 protein.

TRBV5-6,TRBJ2-6,CASSFRGPHVLTF
TRBV6-1,TRBJ1-2,CASHPPGWNYGYTF
TRBV5-1,TRBJ1-3,CASSLSLGNTIYF
TRBV5-1,TRBJ1-2,CASSLEEPYGYTF
TRBV7-9,TRBJ2-6,CASSSLAGANVLTF
TRBV27,TRBJ1-1,CASSSQWGGTGNTEAFF
TRBV18,TRBJ2-7,CASSPLRDRSYEQYF
TRBV5-4,TRBJ2-1,CASSLVTNQVF
TRBV2,TRBJ2-3,CASSTSGPPDTQYF
TRBV18,TRBJ1-5,CASSPDRVNQPQHF
TRBV30,TRBJ1-6,CAWSDFGGRGSPLHF
TRBV19,TRBJ1-1,CASSIPGQPLNTEAFF
TRBV7-9,TRBJ1-2,CASSLESQREPYGYTF
TRBV19,TRBJ1-2,CASSTTVNYGYTF
TRBV19,TRBJ2-4,CASGPSGGAGGGAKNIQYF
TRBV2,TRBJ2-5,CATRGGVLETQYF
TRBV4-1,TRBJ1-4,CASSHPEGDRVEKLFF
TRBV10-3,TRBJ2-7,CAIRDRLATYEQYF
TRBV5-1,TRBJ2-2,CASSQDRVAELFF
TRBV7-9,TRBJ1-2,CASSLGLDTRWNYGYTF
TRBV5-1,TRBJ2-7,CASSFSGGAGYEQYF
TRBV4-3,TRBJ2-7,CASSRKSGGAGEVAVYEQYF
TRBV5-1,TRBJ2-3,CASSPGSSVSGAQYF
TRBV19,TRBJ1-1,CASRRTGYSTEAFF
TRBV2,TRBJ1-1,CASSDGTGLPEAFF
TRBV5-4,TRBJ2-7,CASSFDTSSYEQYF
TRBV15,TRBJ2-3,CATSRTSGSTRTDTQYF
TRBV30,TRBJ2-1,CAWDGGANEQFF
TRBV6-4,TRBJ2-3,CASSDSTESTDTQYF
TRBV11-2,TRBJ2-3,CASSPVTDTQYF
TRBV5-4,TRBJ2-2,CASSASLASGSRELFF
TRBV6-4,TRBJ2-1,CASSESTSGSEQFF
TRBV7-6,TRBJ1-4,CASSLVNFATNEKLFF
TRBV10-1,TRBJ2-2,CASSELRPGGGPRELFF
TRBV4-1,TRBJ2-2,CASSQDGSGRELFF
TRBV11-3,TRBJ2-1,CASSLRNNEQFF
TRBV9,TRBJ2-2,CASSVVGGGAGELFF
TRBV2,TRBJ2-7,CASSGDRGYEQYF
TRBV7-2,TRBJ2-3,CASSLPSTDTQYF
TRBV9,TRBJ1-2,CASSPRTGNYGYTF
TRBV11-2,TRBJ2-5,CASSLGGQRQETQYF
TRBV5-4,TRBJ2-4,CASSPRTGGKNIQYF
TRBV19,TRBJ2-3,CASSKQGSTDTQYF
TRBV11-2,TRBJ2-5,CASSPGTGIQETQYF
TRBV6-6,NA,CASSSRTGYEQYF
TRBV5-1,TRBJ2-7,CASGLPRGSEQYF
TRBV5-1,TRBJ2-1,CASSLAGSISYNEQFF
TRBV6-5,TRBJ2-3,CASSYFGDTQYF
TRBV6-1,TRBJ2-7,CAGTGGAGSYEQYF
TRBV5-1,TRBJ2-3,CASNLQEGDTQYF
TRBV10-3,TRBJ1-2,CAIRDGQGAEGYTF